Below, 26 T cell receptor beta chains from the same sample are listed, as sequenced in a study of blood T cell repertoires in COVID-19. Profiled with immunoSEQ multiplex PCR; TCRdb holds only in-frame clones, not every one. The sample lists about 270,000 clones, 75% to 95% seen once, with about 3% in the top ten. The sequenced sample consisted of PBMCs or T cells enriched from blood (not recorded which). The origin of the receptors is a man aged 35-49 years who had been exposed to COVID-19.

The chain links TRBV11-2 to TRBJ2-5; no definite D call. Trimming took 3 bases from V and 5 from J, leaving 16 bases between them. The V gene's germline CDR1 is SGHAT and CDR2 FQNNGV. This CDR3 is 15 amino acids long. CDR3 loop: CASSFRGASYETQYF. The CDR3 coding sequence is TGTGCCAGCAGCTTTCGAGGTGCGAGCTACGAGACCCAGTACTTC.

V usage is TRBV7-2 and J usage is TRBJ1-2; TRBD1 matches 7 bases. CDR1 is SGHTA, CDR2 FQGNSA, per germline. The CDR3 contains 14 residues. Germline trimming cut 4 bases from V and 5 bases from J; bases unmatched to any gene: 7. For the CDR3, the DNA is TGTGCCAGCAGCTCTCAGGGGGTCTTATATGGCTACACCTTC. Protein sequence: CASSSQGVLYGYTF.

The genes are TRBV19 and TRBJ1-2, with TRBD1 identical over 7 bases. The CDR3 sequence is 14 residues long. Trimming cost V 6 bases and J 4 bases; bases outside gene matches: 8. Germline CDR1 is LNHDA and CDR2 is SQIVND (reference sequence). In DNA form, the CDR3 reads TGTGCCAGTAGGGAAGGGACAGAGAGCTATGGCTACACCTTC. Its translation is CASREGTESYGYTF.

This clone came up once. The J gene is TRBJ1-2, the V gene TRBV9; D remains ambiguous. CDR1 is SGDLS, CDR2 YYNGEE, per germline. The CDR3 sequence is 14 residues long. Trimming cost V 0 bases and J 1 base, with 7 bases left between them. Written as DNA, the CDR3 is TGTGCCAGCAGCGTAGGTCATGTTAACTATGGCTACACCTTC. Amino acid sequence: CASSVGHVNYGYTF.

The rearrangement joins TRBV11-2 to TRBJ2-2; tentatively, D is TRBD1 (6 bases). Germline CDR1 reads SGHAT; CDR2 reads FQNNGV. Trimming stripped 6 bases from V and 1 base from J, with 15 bases between. The CDR3 is 16 amino acids. The CDR3 region is CASSSILGQNTGELFF. The CDR3 nucleotides read TGTGCCAGCAGTTCAATCTTGGGACAGAACACCGGGGAGCTGTTTTTT. Full variable domain (outside the CDR3, taken from reference TRBV11-2 and TRBJ2-2): EAGVAQSPRYKIIEKRQSVAFWCNPISGHATLYWYQQILGQGPKLLIQFQNNGVVDDSQLPKDRFSAERLKGVDSTLKIQPAKLEDSAVYLCASSSILGQNTGELFFGEGSRLTVL.

The V and J genes are TRBV30 and TRBJ1-1, with D unclear. V was shortened by 5 bases and J by 1 base, with 11 bases between the two germline ends. This CDR3 has 13 amino acids. Germline V lookup: CDR1 GTSNPN, CDR2 SVGIG (reference sequence). The CDR3 here is CAWARLSNTEAFF. In DNA form, the CDR3 reads TGTGCCTGGGCTCGACTTTCGAACACTGAAGCTTTCTTT.

The chain combines TRBV28 with TRBJ2-1, with 7 nucleotides matching TRBD1. The CDR3 length is 13 residues. J lost 5 bases, V lost 5 bases, and 3 bases had no gene match. CDR1 is MDHEN and CDR2 is SYDVKM in the germline V gene. In DNA form, the CDR3 reads TGTGCCAGCAGTCAGGGACAGAACAATGAGCAGTTCTTC. Amino acid sequence: CASSQGQNNEQFF.

The genes are TRBV14 and TRBJ1-1; D possibly corresponds to TRBD1 (6 bases). The V end lost 4 bases, the J end lost 6 bases, and 18 bases lay between the germline ends. CDR3 size: 15 residues. The germline V gene has CDR1 SGHDN and CDR2 FVKESK. The CDR3 loop is CASSPDRNRIPEAFF. CDR3 in DNA: TGTGCCAGCAGCCCCGACAGGAACCGAATCCCTGAAGCTTTCTTT.

The CDR3 sequence: CASSRGTSPGKDTQYF. Written as DNA, the CDR3 is TGCGCCAGCAGCCGGGGGACTTCCCCGGGGAAAGATACGCAGTATTTT. The chain couples TRBV4-1 to TRBJ2-3; a possible D gene is TRBD2 (6 bases). V lost 4 bases and J lost 5, with 19 bases in between. This CDR3 region has 16 residues. CDR1 and CDR2 from the germline V gene are MGHRA and YSYEKL.

This CDR3 reads CASSLIAGGLNEQFF. DNA for the CDR3: TGTGCCAGCAGTCTAATAGCGGGAGGGCTCAATGAGCAGTTCTTC. J is TRBJ2-1 and V is TRBV27; 11 nucleotides align to TRBD2. V lost 5 bases to trimming and J lost 6 bases; unmatched junction nucleotides: 6. The CDR3 length is 15 residues. Germline CDR1 MNHEY, CDR2 SMNVEV (reference sequence).

In the case of this clone: An end of the junction differs from the germline gene, which may be a read error. The rearrangement joins TRBV11-2 to TRBJ1-6; 9 bases are shared with TRBD1. Germline assignment: CDR1 SGHAT and CDR2 FQNNGV. CDR3 size: 14 residues. Here the CDR3 DNA reads TGTGCCAGTAGCTTGGGACAGGGCGATTCACCCCTCCACTTT. Encoded protein: CASSLGQGDSPLHF.

The chain uses TRBV5-6 and TRBJ2-2; D is ambiguous. V was cut by 4 bases and J by 3 bases, with 4 bases left in between. Germline CDR1 is SGHDT and CDR2 is YYEEEE. The length of the CDR3 is 12 residues. The CDR3 bases are TGTGCCAGCAGCCAGTACACCGGGGAGCTGTTTTTT. This codes for CASSQYTGELFF.

V is TRBV2 and J is TRBJ2-2, with 8 bases lining up with TRBD1. Germline lookup yields CDR1 SNHLY and CDR2 FYNNEI. The CDR3 consists of 14 residues. V lost 4 bases, J lost 8 bases, and 6 bases stayed unmatched. The CDR3, as DNA: TGTGCCAGCAGTGGAGGACAGGGTGGGGGGGAGCTGTTTTTT. Translating it yields CASSGGQGGGELFF.

The V call is TRBV28, the J call TRBJ2-7; 9 nucleotides line up with TRBD1. Germline V lookup: CDR1 MDHEN, CDR2 SYDVKM. The CDR3 consists of 16 residues. The V segment lost 2 bases and the J segment 6 bases; nucleotides outside the gene matches: 11. The CDR3 is CASSLIGGTGKSEQYF. Here the CDR3 DNA reads TGTGCCAGCAGTTTAATCGGGGGGACAGGGAAGTCCGAGCAGTACTTC.

The CDR3 nucleotides read TGTGCCAGCAGCCAAGCGGGAGGTTCGGTCACCGGGGAGCTGTTTTTT. This encodes CASSQAGGSVTGELFF. This sequence joins TRBV3-1 (or the pseudogene TRBV3-2) and TRBJ2-2, with TRBD2 matching 7 bases. Germline V lookup: CDR1 LGHDT, CDR2 YNNKEL (reference sequence). V trimming: 1 base; J trimming: 4 bases; junction bases outside the gene matches: 6. This CDR3 region has 16 residues.

The chain is built from TRBV28 and TRBJ1-1; 7 nucleotides match TRBD1. The CDR3 runs to 14 residues. Losses at the gene ends were 7 bases for V and 1 base for J; bases not matched to a gene: 6. The V gene's germline CDR1 is MDHEN and CDR2 SYDVKM. The CDR3 loop is CASTAGGQNTEAFF. The CDR3 coding sequence is TGTGCCAGCACAGCAGGGGGTCAGAACACTGAAGCTTTCTTT.

This chain links TRBV6-2 or TRBV6-3 with TRBJ1-1; D remains unclear. The germline V gene encodes CDR1 MNHEY and CDR2 SVGEGT. The V end was cut by 5 bases, the J end by 2 bases, with 12 bases between. This CDR3 has 14 residues. The DNA of the CDR3 is TGTGCCAGCAGTCCAGAGAGGGATAACACTGAAGCTTTCTTT. This translates into CASSPERDNTEAFF.

This chain joins TRBV6-6 and TRBJ2-7; 10 bases are shared with TRBD1. CDR1 and CDR2 from the germline V gene are MNHNY and SVGAGI (reference sequence). The CDR3 spans 15 residues. V lost 6 bases to trimming and J lost 3 bases; unmatched junction nucleotides: 8. The CDR3 spells CASSPQGTGVYEQYF. In DNA form, the CDR3 reads TGTGCCAGCAGCCCCCAAGGGACAGGGGTCTACGAGCAGTACTTC.

With respect to this clone: Sequence at one end of the junction differs from germline and may be a read error. The chain is built from TRBV6-2 or TRBV6-3 and TRBJ1-6; tentative D call: TRBD1 (6 bases). The CDR3 spans 17 residues. Germline values: CDR1 MNHEY, CDR2 SVGEGT. The CDR3 region is CASRYYIPGVRNSPLHF. The DNA of the CDR3 is TGTGCCAGCCGTTACTACATCCCAGGGGTAAGAAATTCACCCCTCCACTTT.

The rearrangement uses TRBV4-3 and TRBJ2-1, with 11 nucleotides matching TRBD2. Germline values: CDR1 LGHNA, CDR2 YSLEER. The CDR3 loop spans 17 amino acids. The V and J ends lost 3 bases and 5 bases, in that order; junction bases with no gene match: 9. The chain's CDR3 is CASSQGGPGLADNEQFF. For the CDR3, the DNA is TGCGCCAGCAGCCAGGGGGGGCCGGGACTAGCGGACAATGAGCAGTTCTTC.

This clone was observed a single time. V and J are TRBV28 and TRBJ2-7; 11 bases fit TRBD2. The CDR3 totals 17 residues. The ends lost 3 bases at V and 2 bases at J; junction bases unmatched: 9. Looked up from germline, CDR1 is MDHEN and CDR2 is SYDVKM. The CDR3 DNA follows: TGTGCCAGCAGTTTTAGCGGGAGGGCCATTAACCCCTACGAGCAGTACTTC. Amino acid sequence: CASSFSGRAINPYEQYF.

The V and J genes are TRBV9 and TRBJ1-5; no firm D call. The CDR3 spans 14 residues. CDR1 SGDLS and CDR2 YYNGEE come from the germline V gene. The V end was cut by 0 bases, the J end by 4 bases, with 8 bases between. The CDR3 loop reads CASSVDAGNQPQHF. For the CDR3, the DNA is TGTGCCAGCAGCGTAGATGCAGGAAATCAGCCCCAGCATTTT.

The chain combines TRBV19 with TRBJ1-1; TRBD1 agrees at 7 bases. Germline values: CDR1 LNHDA, CDR2 SQIVND (reference sequence). The V and J ends lost 2 bases and 7 bases, in that order; junction bases with no gene match: 7. CDR3 length: 14 amino acids. The CDR3 is CASSIQTGSVEAFF. CDR3 DNA: TGTGCCAGTAGTATACAGACAGGGTCCGTTGAAGCTTTCTTT.

This rearrangement joins TRBV19 to TRBJ2-7; tentative D call: TRBD2 (6 bases). This CDR3 region has 14 residues. CDR1 LNHDA and CDR2 SQIVND come from the germline V gene (reference sequence). V shed 5 bases and J shed 2 bases, with 13 bases lying between them. The DNA for the CDR3 is TGTGCCAGTAGTCTTGCAGCTAGCGCCTACGAGCAGTACTTC. Its translation: CASSLAASAYEQYF.

The chain has TRBV7-2 and TRBJ2-3; TRBD2 matches 12 bases. The V gene end was trimmed by 5 bases and the J gene end by 2 bases; junction bases not matched to a gene: 5. The CDR3 runs 16 residues. The germline gives CDR1 SGHTA, CDR2 FQGNSA. The CDR3, as DNA: TGTGCCAGCAGCCTCGGACTAGCGGGGACCACAGATACGCAGTATTTT. This sequence encodes CASSLGLAGTTDTQYF.

V gene TRBV24-1 combines with J gene TRBJ2-1; TRBD2 matches 12 bases. Germline V gene lookup returns CDR1 KGHDR and CDR2 SFDVKD. The trim removed 4 bases at V and 10 bases at J, leaving 19 bases unmatched. The CDR3 covers 19 residues. The CDR3 loop is CATSDDTGTSGQTKHEQFF. The CDR3 region has the DNA TGTGCCACCAGTGACGATACCGGGACTAGCGGGCAAACTAAACACGAGCAGTTCTTC.